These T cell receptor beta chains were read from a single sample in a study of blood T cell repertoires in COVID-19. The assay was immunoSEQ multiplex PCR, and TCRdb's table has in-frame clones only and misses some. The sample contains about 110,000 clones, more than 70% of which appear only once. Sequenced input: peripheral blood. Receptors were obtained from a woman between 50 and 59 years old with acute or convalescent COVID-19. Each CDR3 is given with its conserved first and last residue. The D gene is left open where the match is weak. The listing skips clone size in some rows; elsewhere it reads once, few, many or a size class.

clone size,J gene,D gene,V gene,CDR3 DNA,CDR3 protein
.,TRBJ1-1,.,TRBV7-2,TGTGCCAGCAACCTGGACAGGAACACTGAAGCTTTCTTT,CASNLDRNTEAFF
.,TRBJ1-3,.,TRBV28,TGTGCCAGCAACGTGGGAGCCAAACCTGGAAACACCATATATTTT,CASNVGAKPGNTIYF
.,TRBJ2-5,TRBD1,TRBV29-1,TGCAGCACGGGCGGGGCAGGGGGCACAGAGACCCAGTACTTC,CSTGGAGGTETQYF
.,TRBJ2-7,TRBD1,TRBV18,TGTGCCAGCTCATCAGGACAGGAGTCCTACGAGCAGTACTTC,CASSSGQESYEQYF
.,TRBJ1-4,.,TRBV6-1,TGTGCCAGCAGTGAAATCTGGGGCAGGGCTTCTAATGAAAAACTGTTTTTT,CASSEIWGRASNEKLFF
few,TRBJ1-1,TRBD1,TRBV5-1,TGCGCCAGCAGCTTGGGACAGGGAAGAAGAGCTGAAGCTTTCTTT,CASSLGQGRRAEAFF
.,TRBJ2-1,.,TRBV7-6,TGTGCCAGCAGCTTGGGGCGGAGCTACAATGAGCAGTTCTTC,CASSLGRSYNEQFF
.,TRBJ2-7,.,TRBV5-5,TGTGCCAGCAGCTTGGCGTTCGCCTACGAGCAGTACTTC,CASSLAFAYEQYF
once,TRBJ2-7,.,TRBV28,TGTGCCTGGCGGGCGAGCAGGGGCTCCTACGAGCAGTACTTC,CAWRASRGSYEQYF
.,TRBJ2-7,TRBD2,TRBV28,TGTGCCAGCAGTACCCCTGAGGGAGGGGCCCACTACGAGCAGTACTTC,CASSTPEGGAHYEQYF
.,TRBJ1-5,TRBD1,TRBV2,TGTGCCAGCGGAAATTGGGACAGTACTAATCAGCCCCAGCATTTT,CASGNWDSTNQPQHF
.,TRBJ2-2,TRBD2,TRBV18,TGTGCCAGCTCACCACTTGGTAGCGGGAGGACGAACACCGGGGAGCTGTTTTTT,CASSPLGSGRTNTGELFF
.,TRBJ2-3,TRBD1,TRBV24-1,TGTGCCACCGGGACAGGGGAAGGCACAGATACGCAGTATTTT,CATGTGEGTDTQYF
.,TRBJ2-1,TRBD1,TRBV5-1,TGCGCCAGCAGGGTGACAGGGGGAGCTGAGCAGTTCTTC,CASRVTGGAEQFF
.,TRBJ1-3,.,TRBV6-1,TGTGCCAGCAGTGAAGCCCTCGGGGGGTTTGGAAACACCATATATTTT,CASSEALGGFGNTIYF
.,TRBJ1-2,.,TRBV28,TGTGCCAGCAGAAGGGTCAGCGGTGGCTACACCTTC,CASRRVSGGYTF
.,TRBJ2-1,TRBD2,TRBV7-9,TGTGCCACAAGGACTAGCGGGAGGGGAGATGAGCAGTTCTTC,CATRTSGRGDEQFF
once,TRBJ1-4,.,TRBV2,TGTGCCAGCAGGGATCTGGGGCGGGAAAAACTGTTTTTT,CASRDLGREKLFF
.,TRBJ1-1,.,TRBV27,TGTGCCAGCAATGCCCGCCCCGGGAGGAAGACTGAAGCTTTCTTT,CASNARPGRKTEAFF
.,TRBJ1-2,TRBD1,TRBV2,TGTGCCAGCAGTCGTGACAGGGCGCGGGGCTACACCTTC,CASSRDRARGYTF
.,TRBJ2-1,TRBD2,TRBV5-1,TGCGCCAGCAGCACCTCCAGCGGGAGGGCGGGAAATGAGCAGTTCTTC,CASSTSSGRAGNEQFF
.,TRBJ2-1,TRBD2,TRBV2,TGTGCCAGCAGCACGCGACTAGCAGGGCAGTTCTTC,CASSTRLAGQFF
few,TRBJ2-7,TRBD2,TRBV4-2,TGTGCCAGCAGCCAAACTAGCGGAGGCTCCTACGAGCAGTACTTC,CASSQTSGGSYEQYF
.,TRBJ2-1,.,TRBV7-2,TGTGCCAGCAGCTTAGTAGGGGCTCCTACCTACAATGAGCAGTTCTTC,CASSLVGAPTYNEQFF
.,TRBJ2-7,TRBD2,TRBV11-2,TGTGCCAGCAGCTTAAGCGGGAGCTCCTACGAGCAGTACTTC,CASSLSGSSYEQYF
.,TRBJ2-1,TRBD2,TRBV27,TGTGCCTCAGCCTCCGGACTAGCGTTCGGGGAGCAGTTCTTC,CASASGLAFGEQFF
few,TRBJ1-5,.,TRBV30,TGTGCCTGGAATACAGGGAACAATCAGCCCCAGCATTTT,CAWNTGNNQPQHF
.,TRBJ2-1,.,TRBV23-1,TGCGCCAGCAGTCAATCAAGGATGGACTACTACTACTACCAGTTCTTC,CASSQSRMDYYYYQFF
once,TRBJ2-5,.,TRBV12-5,TGTGCTAGTGGTTTGTCCGGCGGAGAGACCCAGTACTTC,CASGLSGGETQYF
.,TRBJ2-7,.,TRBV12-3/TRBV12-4,TGTGCCAGCAGTTCCAGCGGGCGCGGGCAGTACTTC,CASSSSGRGQYF
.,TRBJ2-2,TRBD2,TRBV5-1,TGCGCCAGCAGCTTTGGGACTAGCGGGACCGGGGAGCTGTTTTTT,CASSFGTSGTGELFF
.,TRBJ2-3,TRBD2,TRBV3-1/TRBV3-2,TGTGCCAGCAGTCGCCGACTAGCGGGATTGGTAGATACGCAGTATTTT,CASSRRLAGLVDTQYF
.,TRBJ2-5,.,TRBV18,TGTGCCAGCTCACTTAGGACAGCCCAAGAGACCCAGTACTTC,CASSLRTAQETQYF
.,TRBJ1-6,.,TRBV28,TGTGCCAGCAGTTTACAGACTATGCCCCTCCACTTT,CASSLQTMPLHF
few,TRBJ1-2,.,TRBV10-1,TGCGCCAGCAGTGATACGGGAAGGGGCTACACCTTC,CASSDTGRGYTF
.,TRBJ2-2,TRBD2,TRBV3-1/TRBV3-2,TGTGCCAGCATCCGAGGGACTAGGGATCCCTCGAACACCGGGGAGCTGTTTTTT,CASIRGTRDPSNTGELFF
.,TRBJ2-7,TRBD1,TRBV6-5,TGTGCCAGCAGGGCCGACAGGGGGGTATCCTACGAGCAGTACTTC,CASRADRGVSYEQYF
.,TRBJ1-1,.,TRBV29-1,TGCAGCGTTGACGGGGGTAGACTAACCCCTGAAGCTTTCTTT,CSVDGGRLTPEAFF
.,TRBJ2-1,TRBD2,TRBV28,TGTGCCAGCAAGGACCGATTAGCGGGGAAGGGCCTATACAATGAGCAGTTCTTC,CASKDRLAGKGLYNEQFF
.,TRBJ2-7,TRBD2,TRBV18,TGTGCCAGCTCACGGGCTCCGCCGGGCGGGAGGAACTCCTACGAGCAGTACTTC,CASSRAPPGGRNSYEQYF
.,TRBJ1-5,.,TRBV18,TGTGCCAGCTCACCAACCTACTTGACAGACCATAGCAATCAGCCCCAGCATTTT,CASSPTYLTDHSNQPQHF
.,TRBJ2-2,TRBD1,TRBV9,TGTGCCAGCGCGGTGGGGACAGGGGGAACCGGGGAGCTGTTTTTT,CASAVGTGGTGELFF
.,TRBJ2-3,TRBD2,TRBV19,TGTGCCAGTAGTACCTCTAGCGGGAGGCCGGCAGATACGCAGTATTTT,CASSTSSGRPADTQYF
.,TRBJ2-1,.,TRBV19,TGTGCCAGTAGTAGAGGAGGGACCGATGAGCAGTTCTTC,CASSRGGTDEQFF
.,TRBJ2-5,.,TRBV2,TGTGCCAGCAGGGAGTCTTCGGGGTTGCAAGAGACCCAGTACTTC,CASRESSGLQETQYF
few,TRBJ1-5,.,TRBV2,TGTGCCAGCAGTGTTGCAGGACAAGGGAATCAGCCCCAGCATTTT,CASSVAGQGNQPQHF
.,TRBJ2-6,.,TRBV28,TGTGCCAGCAGCCCCGGGGGTTCTGGGGCCAACGTCCTGACTTTC,CASSPGGSGANVLTF
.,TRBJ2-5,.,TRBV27,TGTGCCAGCAGATCAGGGGAGACCCAGTACTTC,CASRSGETQYF
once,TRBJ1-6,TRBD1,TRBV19,TGTGCCTCCAGAGGGACAGGGGACAATTCACCCCTCCACTTT,CASRGTGDNSPLHF
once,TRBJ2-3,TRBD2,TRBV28,TGTGCCAGCAGTCTCCCGGGGGGGGGCACAGATACGCAGTATTTT,CASSLPGGGTDTQYF
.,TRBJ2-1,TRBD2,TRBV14,TGTGCCAGCAGCCAACGGACTAGCGGGAGGGGGCGGAATGAGCAGTTCTTC,CASSQRTSGRGRNEQFF
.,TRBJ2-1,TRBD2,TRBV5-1,TGCGCCAGCAGCTTACTAGCGGGAGAGAGGAATGAGCAGTTCTTC,CASSLLAGERNEQFF
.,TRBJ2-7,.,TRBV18,TGTGCCAGCTCGCTAAGCTCCTACGAGCAGTACTTC,CASSLSSYEQYF
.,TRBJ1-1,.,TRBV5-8,TGTGCCAGCAGCTCGGACAGTATGAACACTGAAGCTTTCTTT,CASSSDSMNTEAFF
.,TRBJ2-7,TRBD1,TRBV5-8,TGTGCCAGCAGCACTGGGACAGGGGAATTGCGTGACGAGCAGTACTTC,CASSTGTGELRDEQYF